This record looks at one T cell receptor beta chain sequence and its context. This sample was included in a study of shared clonotypes between healthy human individuals. Selected positively for CCR7 and CD45RO-negative, naive CD8 cells excluded terminally differentiated effector memory CD45RA+ cells. Clones were read by immunoSEQ multiplex PCR, and TCRdb kept only the in-frame ones, dropping some. The data show around 1,900,000 clones, roughly 95% seen once. This receptor was taken from a man between 18 and 35 years old in good health. Some clones in this sample may be carry-over from other donors' samples. Sequencing was carried out using naive CD8+ T cells from PBMCs.

The CDR3: CASRDRGANEQFF. In nucleotides, the CDR3 is TGTGCCAGCCGGGACAGGGGTGCTAATGAGCAGTTCTTC. This chain links TRBV6-1 with TRBJ2-1, with TRBD1 matching over 10 bases. J was trimmed by 7 bases and V by 8 bases; bases with no gene match: 5. The CDR3 is made up of 13 amino acids. Germline CDR1 reads MNHNS; CDR2 reads SASEGT.